The 18 T cell receptor beta chains below come from one sample, sequenced in a study of blood T cell repertoires in COVID-19. Using immunoSEQ multiplex PCR, the repertoire was profiled, and TCRdb retains in-frame clones only, with some absent. In the table there are some 300,000 clones, 90% of which are singletons. Material: PBMCs or T cells enriched from blood (not recorded which). Source of these receptors: a woman aged 18-29 years with acute COVID-19.

CDR3 amino acids: CASTRDREAGYTF. CDR3 bases: TGTGCCAGCACTAGGGACAGGGAAGCTGGCTACACCTTC. The chain couples TRBV2 to TRBJ1-2; the match to TRBD1 covers 9 bases. The CDR3 is 13 amino acids. V shed 7 bases, J shed 7 bases, and the junction held 7 bases outside the gene matches. Per the germline V gene, CDR1 is SNHLY and CDR2 is FYNNEI. The complete variable domain, with remaining parts taken from reference TRBV2 and TRBJ1-2, reads EPEVTQTPSHQVTQMGQEVILRCVPISNHLYFYWYRQILGQKVEFLVSFYNNEISEKSEIFDDQFSVERPDGSNFTLKIRSTKLEDSAMYFCASTRDREAGYTFGSGTRLTVV.

The chain recombines TRBV7-8 with TRBJ2-2; tentatively, D is TRBD2 (5 bases). Germline loops: CDR1 SGHVS, CDR2 FQNEAQ. The CDR3 length is 17 residues. V gave up 5 bases and J gave up 0 bases, with 16 bases separating them. The CDR3 spells CASSRRWGAANTGELFF. CDR3 in DNA: TGTGCCAGCAGCCGTCGCTGGGGAGCCGCGAACACCGGGGAGCTGTTTTTT.

The rearrangement joins TRBV20-1 to TRBJ2-1, with a tentative D call TRBD1 (6 bases). The V and J ends lost 3 bases and 3 bases respectively, with 12 bases between them. Germline assignment: CDR1 DFQATT and CDR2 SNEGSKA (reference sequence). The CDR3 is 14 amino acids. CDR3 nucleotide sequence: TGCAGTGCTAGTCGCAGGGGAATCTACAATGAGCAGTTCTTC. Translation: CSASRRGIYNEQFF.

This chain joins TRBV27 and TRBJ2-5; 10 bases are shared with TRBD2. Germline V gives CDR1 MNHEY, CDR2 SMNVEV (reference sequence). The CDR3 runs to 15 residues. The junction had 1 base not matched to a gene; V was cut back by 2 bases and J by 1 base. The CDR3 DNA follows: TGTGCCAGCAGTTTAGGACTAGCGGTCCAAGAGACCCAGTACTTC. This gives the protein CASSLGLAVQETQYF.

This chain uses TRBV5-1 with TRBJ2-1, with D possibly matching TRBD2 (6 bases). CDR1 and CDR2 (germline): SGHRS, YFSETQ. CDR3 size: 16 residues. V was shortened by 4 bases and J by 3 bases, with 17 bases between the two germline ends. CDR3 residues: CASSLREPQGYNEQFF. The CDR3 DNA reads TGCGCCAGCAGCCTCCGGGAGCCCCAGGGCTACAATGAGCAGTTCTTC.

In DNA form, the CDR3 reads TGTGCCAGCAGTTGGGTGAGAGGGACAGGGAAAAACACCGGGGAGCTGTTTTTT. It encodes CASSWVRGTGKNTGELFF. The rearrangement joins TRBV5-4 to TRBJ2-2, with 9 bases that match TRBD1. From germline, CDR1 is SGHNT and CDR2 YYREEE (reference sequence). CDR3 length equals 18 residues. Trimming at V came to 5 bases and at J to 2 bases, leaving 13 bases not matched to a gene.

The rearrangement joins TRBV18 to TRBJ1-2; 7 positions match TRBD1. V shed 1 base and J 5 bases; nucleotides not matched to a gene: 4. This CDR3 comprises 14 residues. The germline V gene has CDR1 KGHSH and CDR2 LQKENI. The CDR3 bases are TGTGCCAGCTCACCACGGGACAGCGATTATGGCTACACCTTC. As protein: CASSPRDSDYGYTF.

Concerning this clone: Other DNA sequences in this sample translate to the same CDR3. This chain uses TRBV24-1 with TRBJ2-1; 8 bases agree with TRBD1. Germline trimming cut 7 bases from V and 0 bases from J; bases unmatched to any gene: 1. The CDR3 is made up of 14 amino acids. CDR1 and CDR2 (germline): KGHDR, SFDVKD. The CDR3 reads CATRGTGSYNEQFF. The CDR3 DNA sequence: TGTGCCACCAGAGGGACAGGCTCCTACAATGAGCAGTTCTTC.

The gene calls are TRBV19 and TRBJ2-6, with D possibly TRBD1 on 6 matching bases. The CDR3 is 16 amino acids. Germline loops: CDR1 LNHDA, CDR2 SQIVND (reference sequence). V shed 5 bases and J shed 0 bases, with 11 bases lying between them. The CDR3 DNA is TGTGCCAGTAGTGACAGGCGGAGCTCTGGGGCCAACGTCCTGACTTTC. Translation: CASSDRRSSGANVLTF.

The chain carries TRBV10-3 and TRBJ2-3; 10 nucleotides line up with TRBD2. The ends lost 10 bases at V and 9 bases at J; junction bases unmatched: 13. Germline CDR1 is ENHRY and CDR2 is SYGVKD. The CDR3 covers 14 residues. The CDR3 reads CATQPPSGSVTQYF. CDR3 sequence (DNA): TGTGCCACACAACCCCCTAGCGGGAGCGTAACGCAGTATTTT.

The chain uses TRBV21-1 and TRBJ1-1. TRBV21-1 is noted as a pseudogene. The CDR3 has 16 residues. In nucleotides, the CDR3 is TGTGCCAGGACCAGGGACTTAGGGGATAGGAACACTGAAGCTTTCTTT. It specifies CARTRDLGDRNTEAFF.

This clone appeared once. The gene calls are TRBV5-1 and TRBJ1-2; D unresolved. V was clipped by 0 bases and J by 3 bases, with 9 bases between them. Germline CDR1 reads SGHRS; CDR2 reads YFSETQ. The CDR3 is made up of 14 amino acids. In DNA form, the CDR3 reads TGCGCCAGCAGCTTGGGGTCAGGCCACTATGGCTACACCTTC. Protein product: CASSLGSGHYGYTF.

The chain combines TRBV28 with TRBJ1-1; D perhaps matches TRBD1 (6 bases). The germline gives CDR1 MDHEN, CDR2 SYDVKM. CDR3 length: 17 residues. V was cut by 3 bases and J by 4 bases, with 21 bases left in between. CDR3 nucleotides: TGTGCCAGCAGTTTCGACCAGGGGATGGACCCGGGCACTGAAGCTTTCTTT. It encodes CASSFDQGMDPGTEAFF.

In this sample, this clone turned up once. V usage is TRBV29-1 and J usage is TRBJ2-7, with D possibly being TRBD2 (7 bases). Per the germline V gene, CDR1 is SQVTM and CDR2 is ANQGSEA. The CDR3 runs 14 residues. Trimming left V 6 bases short and J 3 bases short, with 18 bases between. The CDR3 here is CSVRGASEIYEQYF. In DNA form, the CDR3 reads TGCAGCGTCCGGGGGGCCTCTGAGATCTACGAGCAGTACTTC.

This clone was observed at least ten times. The gene calls are TRBV10-1 and TRBJ2-2, with 13 bases identical to TRBD2. From germline, CDR1 is WNHNN and CDR2 SYGVQD (reference sequence). J gave up 1 base and V 7 bases, and 6 bases lay outside the gene matches. This CDR3 has 17 amino acids. CDR3 sequence: CASILGLAGVNTGELFF. The CDR3 nucleotides read TGCGCCAGCATCCTCGGACTAGCGGGAGTGAACACCGGGGAGCTGTTTTTT.

V is TRBV2 and J is TRBJ1-1; 8 bases agree with TRBD1. The CDR3 totals 14 residues. With V trimmed by 4 bases and J by 4 bases, 5 bases remained unmatched. The germline CDR1 and CDR2 sequences are SNHLY and FYNNEI. For the CDR3, the DNA is TGTGCCAGCAGTGTCCGAGACAGGGGCACTGAAGCTTTCTTT. Encoded protein: CASSVRDRGTEAFF.

This chain links TRBV29-1 with TRBJ2-7, with 10 bases matching TRBD1. The trim removed 6 bases at V and 5 bases at J, leaving 4 bases unmatched. Germline CDR1 and CDR2: SQVTM and ANQGSEA. The CDR3 extends over 12 amino acids. This chain's CDR3 is CSVGTGDHEQYF. CDR3 in DNA: TGCAGCGTCGGGACAGGGGACCACGAGCAGTACTTC.

V is TRBV24-1 and J is TRBJ2-1; 11 nucleotides match TRBD2. CDR1 and CDR2 from the germline V gene are KGHDR and SFDVKD. J lost 3 bases, V lost 0 bases, and 0 bases had no gene match. CDR3 length: 16 amino acids. The CDR3 nucleotides read TGTGCCACCAGTGATTTGACTAGCGGGAGCTACAATGAGCAGTTCTTC. This sequence encodes CATSDLTSGSYNEQFF.